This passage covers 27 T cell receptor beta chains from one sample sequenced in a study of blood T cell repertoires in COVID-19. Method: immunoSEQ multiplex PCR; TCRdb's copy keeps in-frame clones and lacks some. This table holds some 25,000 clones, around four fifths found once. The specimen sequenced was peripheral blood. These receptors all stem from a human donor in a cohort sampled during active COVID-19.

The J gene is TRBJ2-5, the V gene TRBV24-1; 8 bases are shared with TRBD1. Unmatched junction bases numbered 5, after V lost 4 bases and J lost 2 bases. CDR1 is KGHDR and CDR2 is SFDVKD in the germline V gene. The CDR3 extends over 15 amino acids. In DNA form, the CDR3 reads TGTGCCACCAGTGACAGGGGACAGGAGCAAGAGACCCAGTACTTC. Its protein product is CATSDRGQEQETQYF.

CDR3 in DNA: TGCGCCAGCAGCCAAGGAAGGGGGCAGGGTACTTCCTATGGCTACACCTTC. Translating gives CASSQGRGQGTSYGYTF. This chain uses TRBV4-1 with TRBJ1-2; 7 bases are shared with TRBD1. The germline CDR1 and CDR2 sequences are MGHRA and YSYEKL. Unmatched junction bases numbered 12, after V lost 1 base and J lost 4 bases. The CDR3 contains 17 residues.

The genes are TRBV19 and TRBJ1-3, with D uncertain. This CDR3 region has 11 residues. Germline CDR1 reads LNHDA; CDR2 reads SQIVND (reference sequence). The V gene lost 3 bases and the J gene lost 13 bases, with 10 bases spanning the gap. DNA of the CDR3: TGTGCCAGTAGTATCGGTCGCGGAATATATTTT. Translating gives CASSIGRGIYF.

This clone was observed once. The CDR3 DNA reads TGTGCCAGCAGGACAGGGGCGCTCGTAGAGACCCAGTACTTC. Its translation: CASRTGALVETQYF. The chain recombines TRBV7-9 with TRBJ2-5; the match to TRBD1 covers 8 bases. CDR3 length: 14 amino acids. V shed 6 bases, J shed 4 bases, and the junction held 7 bases outside the gene matches. Germline CDR1 and CDR2: SEHNR and FQNEAQ (reference sequence).

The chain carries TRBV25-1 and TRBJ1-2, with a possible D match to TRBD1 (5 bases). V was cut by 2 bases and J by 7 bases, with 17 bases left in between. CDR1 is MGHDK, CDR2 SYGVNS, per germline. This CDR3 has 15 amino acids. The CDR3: CASSEELGGAGGYTF. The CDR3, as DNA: TGTGCCAGCAGTGAAGAACTCGGAGGGGCCGGTGGCTACACCTTC.

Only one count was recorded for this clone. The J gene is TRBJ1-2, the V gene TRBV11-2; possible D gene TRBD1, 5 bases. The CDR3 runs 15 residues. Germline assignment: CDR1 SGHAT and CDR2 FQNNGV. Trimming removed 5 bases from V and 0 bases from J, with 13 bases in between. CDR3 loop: CASSLAAGPNYGYTF. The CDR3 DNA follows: TGTGCCAGCAGCCTAGCGGCAGGGCCTAACTATGGCTACACCTTC.

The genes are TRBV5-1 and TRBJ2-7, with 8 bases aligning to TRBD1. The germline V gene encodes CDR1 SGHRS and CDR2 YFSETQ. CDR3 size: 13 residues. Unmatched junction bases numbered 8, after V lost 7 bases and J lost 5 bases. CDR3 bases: TGCGCCAGCCGATCGCGGACAGGGAACGAGCAGTACTTC. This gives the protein CASRSRTGNEQYF.

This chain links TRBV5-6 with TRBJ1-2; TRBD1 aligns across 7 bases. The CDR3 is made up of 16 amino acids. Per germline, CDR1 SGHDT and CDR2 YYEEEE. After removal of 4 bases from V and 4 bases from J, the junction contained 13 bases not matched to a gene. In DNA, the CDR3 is TGTGCCAGCAGCCCGGACAGGAACCGCTTGGGCTATGGCTACACCTTC. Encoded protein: CASSPDRNRLGYGYTF.

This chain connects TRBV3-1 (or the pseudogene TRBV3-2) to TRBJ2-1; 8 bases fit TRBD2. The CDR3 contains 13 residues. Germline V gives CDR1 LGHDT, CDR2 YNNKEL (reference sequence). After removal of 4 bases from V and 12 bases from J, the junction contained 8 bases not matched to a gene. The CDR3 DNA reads TGTGCCAGCAGCCCCGGGACTAGTTGGAGGCAGTTCTTC. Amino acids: CASSPGTSWRQFF.

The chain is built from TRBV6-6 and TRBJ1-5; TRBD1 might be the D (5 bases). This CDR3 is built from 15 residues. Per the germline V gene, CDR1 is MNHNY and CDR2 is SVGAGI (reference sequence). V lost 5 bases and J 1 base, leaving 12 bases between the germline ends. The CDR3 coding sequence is TGTGCCAGCAGTCCACCAGGGATGAGCAATCAGCCCCAGCATTTT. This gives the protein CASSPPGMSNQPQHF.

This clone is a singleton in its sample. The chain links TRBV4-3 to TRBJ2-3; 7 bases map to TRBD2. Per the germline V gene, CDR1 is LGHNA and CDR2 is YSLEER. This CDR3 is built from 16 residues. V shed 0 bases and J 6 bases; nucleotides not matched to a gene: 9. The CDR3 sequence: CASSQDTGGLPDTQYF. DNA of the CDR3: TGCGCCAGCAGCCAAGATACGGGGGGACTCCCCGATACGCAGTATTTT.

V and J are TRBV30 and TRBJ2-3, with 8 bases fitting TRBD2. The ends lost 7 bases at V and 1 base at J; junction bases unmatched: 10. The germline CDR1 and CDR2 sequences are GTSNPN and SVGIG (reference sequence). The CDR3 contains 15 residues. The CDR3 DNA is TGTGCCTCCTCGCGTACTAGCGGTCGCACAGATACGCAGTATTTT. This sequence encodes CASSRTSGRTDTQYF.

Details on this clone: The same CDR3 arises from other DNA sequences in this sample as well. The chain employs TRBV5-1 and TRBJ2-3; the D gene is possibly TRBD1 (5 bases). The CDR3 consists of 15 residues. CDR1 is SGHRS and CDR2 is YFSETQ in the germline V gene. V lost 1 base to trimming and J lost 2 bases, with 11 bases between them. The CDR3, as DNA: TGCGCCAGCAGCTTGAGGGGCTTATTCACAGATACGCAGTATTTT. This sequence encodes CASSLRGLFTDTQYF.

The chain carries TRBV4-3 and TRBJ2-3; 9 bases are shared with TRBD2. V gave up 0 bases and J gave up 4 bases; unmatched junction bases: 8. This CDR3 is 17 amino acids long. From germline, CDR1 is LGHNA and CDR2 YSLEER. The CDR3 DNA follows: TGCGCCAGCAGCCAAGATCACGGACTAGCGAAGTCAGATACGCAGTATTTT. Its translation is CASSQDHGLAKSDTQYF.

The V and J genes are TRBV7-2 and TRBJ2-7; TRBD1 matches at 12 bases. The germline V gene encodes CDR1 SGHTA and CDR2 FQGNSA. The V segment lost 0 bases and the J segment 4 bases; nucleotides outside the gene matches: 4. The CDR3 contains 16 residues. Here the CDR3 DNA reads TGTGCCAGCAGCTTAGCGGGACAGGGGGCTCGTTACGAGCAGTACTTC. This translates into CASSLAGQGARYEQYF.

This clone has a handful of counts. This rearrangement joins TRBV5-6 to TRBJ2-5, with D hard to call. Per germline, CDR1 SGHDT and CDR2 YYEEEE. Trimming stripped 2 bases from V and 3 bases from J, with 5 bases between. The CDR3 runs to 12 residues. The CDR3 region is CASSLIKETQYF. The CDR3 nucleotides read TGTGCCAGCAGCTTAATAAAAGAGACCCAGTACTTC.

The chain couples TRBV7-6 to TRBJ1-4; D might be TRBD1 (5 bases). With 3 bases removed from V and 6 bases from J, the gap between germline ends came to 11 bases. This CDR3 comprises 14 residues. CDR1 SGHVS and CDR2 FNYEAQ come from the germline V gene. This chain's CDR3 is CASSFDAGDEKLFF. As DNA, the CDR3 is TGTGCCAGCAGCTTCGACGCGGGGGATGAAAAACTGTTTTTT.

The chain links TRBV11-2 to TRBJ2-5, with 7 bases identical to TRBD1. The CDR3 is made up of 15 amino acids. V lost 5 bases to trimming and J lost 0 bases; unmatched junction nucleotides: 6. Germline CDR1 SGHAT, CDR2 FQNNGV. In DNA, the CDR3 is TGTGCCAGCAGCATTGGGACAGCGTACCAAGAGACCCAGTACTTC. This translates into CASSIGTAYQETQYF.

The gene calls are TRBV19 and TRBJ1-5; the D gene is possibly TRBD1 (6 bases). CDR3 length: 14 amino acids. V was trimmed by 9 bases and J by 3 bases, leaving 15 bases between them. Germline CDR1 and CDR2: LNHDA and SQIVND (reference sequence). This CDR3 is CASNTQGPNQPQHF. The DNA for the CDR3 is TGTGCCAGCAACACACAGGGCCCCAATCAGCCCCAGCATTTT.

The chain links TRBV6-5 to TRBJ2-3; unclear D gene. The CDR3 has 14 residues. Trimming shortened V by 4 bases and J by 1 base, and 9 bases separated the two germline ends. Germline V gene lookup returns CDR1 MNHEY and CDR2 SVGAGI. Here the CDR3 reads CASSSVSGTDTQYF. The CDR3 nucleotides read TGTGCCAGCAGTTCCGTCAGCGGCACAGATACGCAGTATTTT.

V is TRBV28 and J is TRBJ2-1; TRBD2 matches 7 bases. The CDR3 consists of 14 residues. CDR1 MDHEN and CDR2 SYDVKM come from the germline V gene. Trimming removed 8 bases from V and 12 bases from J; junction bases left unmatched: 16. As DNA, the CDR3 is TGTGCCAGCGACGAGGGGCGGGAGCTGTCTTCGCAGTTCTTC. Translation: CASDEGRELSSQFF.

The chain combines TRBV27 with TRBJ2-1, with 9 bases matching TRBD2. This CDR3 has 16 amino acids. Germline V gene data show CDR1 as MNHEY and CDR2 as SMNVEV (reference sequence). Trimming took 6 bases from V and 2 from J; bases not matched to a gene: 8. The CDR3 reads CASRLRLAETYNEQFF. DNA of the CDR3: TGTGCCAGCAGACTTCGACTAGCGGAGACCTACAATGAGCAGTTCTTC.

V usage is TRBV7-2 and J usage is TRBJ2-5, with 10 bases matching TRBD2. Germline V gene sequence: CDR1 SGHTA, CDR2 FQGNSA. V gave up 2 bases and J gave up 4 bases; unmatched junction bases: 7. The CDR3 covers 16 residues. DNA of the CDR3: TGTGCCAGCAGCTTACCTAGCGGGAGCGGGGGAGAGACCCAGTACTTC. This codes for CASSLPSGSGGETQYF.

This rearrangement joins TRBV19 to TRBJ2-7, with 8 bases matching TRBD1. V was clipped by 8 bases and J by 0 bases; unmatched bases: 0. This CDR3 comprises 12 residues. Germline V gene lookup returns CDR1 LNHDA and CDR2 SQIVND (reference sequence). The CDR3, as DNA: TGTGCCAGTGGACAGGGCTCCTACGAGCAGTACTTC. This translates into CASGQGSYEQYF.

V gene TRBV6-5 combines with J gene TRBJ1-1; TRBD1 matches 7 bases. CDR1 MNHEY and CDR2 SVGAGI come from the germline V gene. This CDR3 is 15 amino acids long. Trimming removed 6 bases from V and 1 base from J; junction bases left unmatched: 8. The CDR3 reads CASRDREMKNTEAFF. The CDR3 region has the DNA TGTGCCAGCAGAGACAGGGAAATGAAGAACACTGAAGCTTTCTTT.

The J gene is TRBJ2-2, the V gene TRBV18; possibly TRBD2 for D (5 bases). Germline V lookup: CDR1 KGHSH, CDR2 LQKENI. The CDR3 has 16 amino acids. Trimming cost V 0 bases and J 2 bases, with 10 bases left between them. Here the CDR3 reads CASSPPLRANTGELFF. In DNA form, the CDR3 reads TGTGCCAGCTCACCACCGTTGCGGGCCAACACCGGGGAGCTGTTTTTT.

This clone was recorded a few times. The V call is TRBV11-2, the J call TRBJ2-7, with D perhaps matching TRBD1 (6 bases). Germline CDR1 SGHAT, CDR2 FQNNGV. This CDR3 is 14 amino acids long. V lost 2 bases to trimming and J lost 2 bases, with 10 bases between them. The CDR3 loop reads CASSLSTGTYEQYF. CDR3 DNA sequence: TGTGCCAGCAGCTTATCTACAGGGACCTACGAGCAGTACTTC.